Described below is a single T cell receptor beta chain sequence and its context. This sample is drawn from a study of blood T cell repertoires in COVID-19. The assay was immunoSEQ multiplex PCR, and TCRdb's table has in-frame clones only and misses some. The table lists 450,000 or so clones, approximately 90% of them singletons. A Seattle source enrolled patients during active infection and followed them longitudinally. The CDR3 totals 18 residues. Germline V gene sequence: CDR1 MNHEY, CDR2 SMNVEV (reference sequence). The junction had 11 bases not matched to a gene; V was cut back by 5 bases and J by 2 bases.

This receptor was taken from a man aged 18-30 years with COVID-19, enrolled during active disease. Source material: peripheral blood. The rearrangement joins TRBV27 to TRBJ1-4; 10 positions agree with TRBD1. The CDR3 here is CASSRGRDRGTTNEKLFF. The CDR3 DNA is TGTGCCAGCAGTCGGGGGCGGGACAGGGGAACTACTAATGAAAAACTGTTTTTT. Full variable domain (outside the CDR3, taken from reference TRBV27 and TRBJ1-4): EAQVTQNPRYLITVTGKKLTVTCSQNMNHEYMSWYRQDPGLGLRQIYYSMNVEVTDKGDVPEGYKVSRKEKRNFPLILESPSPNQTSLYFCASSRGRDRGTTNEKLFFGSGTQLSVL.